There are a few counts of the clone carrying this T cell receptor (beta chain). The data stem from a study of blood T cell repertoires in COVID-19. Overall study context: Samples taken during acute and convalescent COVID-19 were collected in the United States, Italy and Spain. T cells, B-cell-depleted T cells, or PBMCs provided the cDNA or gDNA that served as material.

V was pared by 5 bases and J by 7 bases, with 17 bases of the junction left unmatched. CDR3 length: 16 amino acids. The germline CDR1 and CDR2 sequences are LNHDA and SQIVND (reference sequence). As processed by the authors: By means of reference gene primer amplification, nucleated cell counts were estimated. Clones were read by immunoSEQ multiplex PCR, and TCRdb kept only the in-frame ones, dropping some. V and J calls and clone size come straight from that table; D and trimming were deduced from the DNA. The sample holds about 20,000 clones, more than 85% seen once. This chain uses TRBV19 with TRBJ2-7; the match to TRBD2 covers 7 bases. The sequenced sample consisted of peripheral blood. This sequence was found in a man aged 70-80 years with active COVID-19. CDR3 DNA: TGTGCCAGTAGTCCAAATGGACTAGACGGGATTTTGGAGCAGTACTTC. Its translation: CASSPNGLDGILEQYF.